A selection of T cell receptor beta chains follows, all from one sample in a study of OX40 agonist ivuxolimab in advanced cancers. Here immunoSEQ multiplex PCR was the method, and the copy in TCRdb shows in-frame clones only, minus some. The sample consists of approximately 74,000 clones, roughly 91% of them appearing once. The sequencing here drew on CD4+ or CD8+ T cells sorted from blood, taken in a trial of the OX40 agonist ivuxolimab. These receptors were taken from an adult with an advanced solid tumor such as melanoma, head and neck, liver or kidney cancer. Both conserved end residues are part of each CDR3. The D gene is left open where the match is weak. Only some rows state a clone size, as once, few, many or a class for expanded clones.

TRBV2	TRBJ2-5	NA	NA	TGTGCCAGCAGTGACTGGGCAGGGGAAGAGACCCAGTACTTC	CASSDWAGEETQYF
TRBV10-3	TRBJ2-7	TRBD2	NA	TGTGCCATCAGTGAGTCGAATACTAGTCCTAGCGGGACCTACGAGCAGTACTTC	CAISESNTSPSGTYEQYF
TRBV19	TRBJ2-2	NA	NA	TGTGCCAGTAGTAAGTCCCGGGACTTCACCGGGGAGCTGTTTTTT	CASSKSRDFTGELFF
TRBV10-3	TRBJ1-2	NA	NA	TGTGCCATCAGTGGCCCCTTGGGAAATGGCTACACCTTC	CAISGPLGNGYTF
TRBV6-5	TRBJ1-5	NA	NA	TGTGCCAGCAGGCGGGGGCTTGAGCCCCAGCATTTT	CASRRGLEPQHF
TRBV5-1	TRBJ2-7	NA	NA	TGCGCCAGCAGCTTGGACACAATATACGAGCAGTACTTC	CASSLDTIYEQYF
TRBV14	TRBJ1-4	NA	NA	TGTGCCAGCAGCCTCAACGTGGGACATGGGGATGAAAAACTGTTTTTT	CASSLNVGHGDEKLFF
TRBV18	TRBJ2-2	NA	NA	TGTGCCAGCTCCCCCGGGACATCGAACACCGGGGAGCTGTTTTTT	CASSPGTSNTGELFF
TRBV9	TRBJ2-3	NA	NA	TGTGCCAGCAGCGCCGCAGATACGCAGTATTTT	CASSAADTQYF
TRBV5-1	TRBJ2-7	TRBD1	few	TGCGCCAGCAGGGGGACAGGGGCGGGTTACGAGCAGTACTTC	CASRGTGAGYEQYF
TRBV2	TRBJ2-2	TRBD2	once	TGTGCCAGCATCTACGAAGGACTAGCCGGGGAGCTGTTTTTT	CASIYEGLAGELFF
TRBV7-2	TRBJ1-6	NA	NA	TGTGCCAGCAGCTTTAGAAACCAGGTGAATTCACCCCTCCACTTT	CASSFRNQVNSPLHF
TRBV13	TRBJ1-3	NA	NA	TGTGCCAGCAGCCCCCGCCGAGGGGGGATGGGAGCCATATATTTT	CASSPRRGGMGAIYF
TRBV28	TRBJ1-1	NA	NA	TGTGCCAGCAGTTTACTATTTTCCGATCCGGGAGGGACTGAAGCTTTCTTT	CASSLLFSDPGGTEAFF
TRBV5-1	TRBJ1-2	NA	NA	TGCGCCAGCAGCTTGGCCAGGGAGGATTACGGCTACACCTTC	CASSLAREDYGYTF
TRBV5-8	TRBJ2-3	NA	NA	TGTGCCAGCAGCTTTCGAGACTACCCTGATTCCACAGATACGCAGTATTTT	CASSFRDYPDSTDTQYF
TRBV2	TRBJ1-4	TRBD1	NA	TGTGCCAGCCCGGGACAGGGGGATGGTGAAAAACTGTTTTTT	CASPGQGDGEKLFF
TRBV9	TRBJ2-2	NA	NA	TGTGCCAGCAGCTATCATCCGGGGCAGGGAGACACCGGGGAGCTGTTTTTT	CASSYHPGQGDTGELFF
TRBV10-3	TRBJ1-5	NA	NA	TGTGCCATCAGTGAGTTCGGGGTTAGCAATCAGCCCCAGCATTTT	CAISEFGVSNQPQHF
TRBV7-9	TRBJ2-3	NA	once	TGTGCCAGCAGCTTAGAGGGGAGTAGGGATACGCAGTATTTT	CASSLEGSRDTQYF
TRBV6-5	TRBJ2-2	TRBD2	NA	TGTGCCAGTCCCACCTCTACTAGCGGGGGGCGGGGAGCTGTTTTT	CASPTSTSGGRGAVF
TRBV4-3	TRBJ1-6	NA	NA	TGCGCCAGCAGCCAAGATCAGGGGAGCTATAATTCACCCCTCCACTTT	CASSQDQGSYNSPLHF
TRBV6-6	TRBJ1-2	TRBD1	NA	TGTGCCAGCAGTTACTCCACAGGGGAATATGGCTACACCTTC	CASSYSTGEYGYTF
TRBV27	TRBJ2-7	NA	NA	TGTGCCAGCAACCTCGATGGGATCGAGCAGTACTTC	CASNLDGIEQYF
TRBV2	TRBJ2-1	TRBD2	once	TGTGCCAGCAGTGGGGCACTAGCGGGAGTCCACAATGAGCAGTTCTTC	CASSGALAGVHNEQFF
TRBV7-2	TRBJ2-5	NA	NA	TGTGCCAGCAGCCCTTCAGCAGGGTGGGAGACCCAGTACTTC	CASSPSAGWETQYF
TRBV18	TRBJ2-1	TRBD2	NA	TGTGCCAGCTCACCTTCTGGGACTAGCGGTGTCAATGAGCAGTTCTTC	CASSPSGTSGVNEQFF
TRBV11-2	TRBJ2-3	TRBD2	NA	TGTGCCAGCAGCCGGAATTGGGGCGGAAGCGGGAGACTCACAGATACGCAGTATTTT	CASSRNWGGSGRLTDTQYF
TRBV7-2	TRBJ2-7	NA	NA	TGTGCCAGCAGCCTCATGGGTGAGCAGTACTTC	CASSLMGEQYF
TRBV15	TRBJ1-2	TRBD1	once	TGTGCCACCAGCGAGACAGGGCTTTATGGCTACACCTTC	CATSETGLYGYTF
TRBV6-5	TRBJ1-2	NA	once	TGTGCCAGCAGTCAAACCTATGGCTACACCTTC	CASSQTYGYTF
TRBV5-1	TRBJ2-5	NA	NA	TGCGCCAGCAGCTCGCAAGAGACCCAGTACTTC	CASSSQETQYF
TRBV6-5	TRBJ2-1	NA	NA	TGTGCCAGCAGTTACTCCAATGAGCAGTTCTTC	CASSYSNEQFF
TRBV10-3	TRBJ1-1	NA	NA	TGTGCCATCAGCACTGGACGGATGAACACTGAAGCTTTCTTT	CAISTGRMNTEAFF
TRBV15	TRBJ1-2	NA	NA	TGTGCCACCAGCAGAGAACAAACTAACTATGGCTACACCTTC	CATSREQTNYGYTF
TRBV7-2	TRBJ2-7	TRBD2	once	TGTGCCAGCAGCTTTGGGACGGGAGGCTCCTACGAGCAGTACTTC	CASSFGTGGSYEQYF
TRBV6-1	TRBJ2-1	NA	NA	TGTGCCAGCAGTGAAGCGCGAGGGACGCCCGCTTACAATGAGCAGTTCTTC	CASSEARGTPAYNEQFF
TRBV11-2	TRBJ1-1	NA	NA	TGTGCCGGCAGCTTAGTACAGGACACTGAAGCTTTCTTT	CAGSLVQDTEAFF
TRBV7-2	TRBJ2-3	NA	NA	TGTGCCAGCAGCCCCTATGCTAGCAGTACAGATACGCAGTATTTT	CASSPYASSTDTQYF
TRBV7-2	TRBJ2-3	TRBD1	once	TGTGCCAGCAGCGTGACAGGGGGTTTGGTCACAGATACGCAGTATTTT	CASSVTGGLVTDTQYF
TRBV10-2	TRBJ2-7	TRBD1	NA	TGCGCCAGCAGGACGGACAGGGGAATCGGCGAGCAGTACTTC	CASRTDRGIGEQYF
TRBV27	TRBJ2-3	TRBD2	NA	TGTGCCAGCCCCCGGGGGACTAGCGGGGGCAGAAGCACAGATACGCAGTATTTT	CASPRGTSGGRSTDTQYF
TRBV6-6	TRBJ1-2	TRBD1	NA	TGTGCCAGCACGACAGGGGCCAGATCATATGGCTACACCTTC	CASTTGARSYGYTF
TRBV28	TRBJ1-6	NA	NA	TGTGCCACCCACTTGGGGAGGGTTCAGGATAATTCACCCCTCCACTTT	CATHLGRVQDNSPLHF
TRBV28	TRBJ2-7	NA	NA	TGTGCCAGCAGCTCCCGGGACATGAGACCTTACGAGCAGTACTTC	CASSSRDMRPYEQYF